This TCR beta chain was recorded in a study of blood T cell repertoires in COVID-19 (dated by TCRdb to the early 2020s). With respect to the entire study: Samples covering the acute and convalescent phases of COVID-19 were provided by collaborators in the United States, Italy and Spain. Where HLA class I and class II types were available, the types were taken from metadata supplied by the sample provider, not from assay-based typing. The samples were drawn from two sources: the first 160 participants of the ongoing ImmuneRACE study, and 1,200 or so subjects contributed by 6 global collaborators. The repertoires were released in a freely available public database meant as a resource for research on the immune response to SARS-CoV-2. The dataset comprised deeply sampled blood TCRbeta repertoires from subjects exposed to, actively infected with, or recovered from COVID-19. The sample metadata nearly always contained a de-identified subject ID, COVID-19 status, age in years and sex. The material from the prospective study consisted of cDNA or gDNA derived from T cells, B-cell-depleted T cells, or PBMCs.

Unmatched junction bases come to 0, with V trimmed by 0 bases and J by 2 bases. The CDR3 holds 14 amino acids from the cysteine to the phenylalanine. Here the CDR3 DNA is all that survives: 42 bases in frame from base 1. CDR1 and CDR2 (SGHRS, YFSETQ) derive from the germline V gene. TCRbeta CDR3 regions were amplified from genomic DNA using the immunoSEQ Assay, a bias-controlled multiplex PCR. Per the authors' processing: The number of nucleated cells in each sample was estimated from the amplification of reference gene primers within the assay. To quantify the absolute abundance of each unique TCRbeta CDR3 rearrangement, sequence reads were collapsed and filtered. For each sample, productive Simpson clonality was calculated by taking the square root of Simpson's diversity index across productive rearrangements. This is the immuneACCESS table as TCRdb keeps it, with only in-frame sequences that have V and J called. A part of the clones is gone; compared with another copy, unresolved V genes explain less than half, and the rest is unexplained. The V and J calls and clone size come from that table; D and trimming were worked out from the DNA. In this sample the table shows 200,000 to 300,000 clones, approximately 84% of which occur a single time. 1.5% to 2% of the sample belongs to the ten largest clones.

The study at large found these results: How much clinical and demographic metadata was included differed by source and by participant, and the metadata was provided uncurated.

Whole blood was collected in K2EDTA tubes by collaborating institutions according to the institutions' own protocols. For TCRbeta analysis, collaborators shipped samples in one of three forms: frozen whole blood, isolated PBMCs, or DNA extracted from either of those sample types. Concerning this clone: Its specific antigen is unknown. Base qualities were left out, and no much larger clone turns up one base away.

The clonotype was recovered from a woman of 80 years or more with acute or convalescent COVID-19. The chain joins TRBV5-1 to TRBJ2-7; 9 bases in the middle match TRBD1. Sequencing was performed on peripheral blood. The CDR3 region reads CASSLGDRAYEQYF. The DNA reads TGCGCCAGCAGCTTGGGGGACAGGGCCTACGAGCAGTACTTC.